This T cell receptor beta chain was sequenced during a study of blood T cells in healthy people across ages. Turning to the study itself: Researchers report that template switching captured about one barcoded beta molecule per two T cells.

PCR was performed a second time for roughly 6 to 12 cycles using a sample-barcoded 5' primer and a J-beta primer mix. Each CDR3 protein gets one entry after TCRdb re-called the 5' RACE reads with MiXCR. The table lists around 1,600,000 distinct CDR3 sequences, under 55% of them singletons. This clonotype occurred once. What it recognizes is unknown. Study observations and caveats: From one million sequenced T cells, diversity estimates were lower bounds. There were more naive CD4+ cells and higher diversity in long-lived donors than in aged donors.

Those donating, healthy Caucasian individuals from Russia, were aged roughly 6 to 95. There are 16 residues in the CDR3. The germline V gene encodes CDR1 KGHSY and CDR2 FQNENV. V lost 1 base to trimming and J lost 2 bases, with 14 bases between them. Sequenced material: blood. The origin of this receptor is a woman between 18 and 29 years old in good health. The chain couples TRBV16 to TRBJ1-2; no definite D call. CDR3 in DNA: TGTGCCAGCAGCCAATTGGTGCCCCAGCAGAACTATGGCTACACCTTC. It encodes CASSQLVPQQNYGYTF.